Listed here are 6 T cell receptor beta chains from one sample, sequenced in a study of CD8 T cells in Susac syndrome. Reverse transcription used about 0.45 to 1 ug RNA and random hexamers. TCRdb re-analysed the immunoSEQ multiplex PCR reads in MiXCR, keeping a single row per CDR3 protein. The sample contains a few hundred thousand distinct CDR3 sequences, 70% to 90% of which appear only once. Sequenced: CD8+ T cells from PBMCs. These receptors all stem from a human donor with multiple sclerosis.

The chain joins TRBV4-2 to TRBJ1-1; D gene uncertain. Trimming cost V 1 base and J 2 bases, with 11 bases left between them. Per germline, CDR1 LGHNA and CDR2 YNFKEQ. The CDR3 consists of 15 residues. This CDR3 is CASSQGSRSNTEAFF. The CDR3 nucleotides read TGTGCCAGCAGCCAAGGATCCAGGTCTAACACTGAAGCTTTCTTT.

Only one count was recorded for this clonotype. The chain recombines TRBV12-5 with TRBJ2-7; 8 bases fit TRBD1. The CDR3 loop spans 13 amino acids. With V trimmed by 4 bases and J by 5 bases, 4 bases remained unmatched. CDR1 is LGHNT and CDR2 is FRNRAP in the germline V gene. The CDR3 is CASGSGTGNEQYF. CDR3 coding DNA: TGTGCTAGTGGTTCCGGGACAGGCAACGAGCAGTACTTC.

CDR3 protein: CSARDYRGDTDTQYF. The DNA of the CDR3 is TGCAGTGCTAGAGATTATAGGGGAGACACAGATACGCAGTATTTT. The chain links TRBV20-1 to TRBJ2-3, with D perhaps TRBD1 or TRBD2 (5 bases each). V lost 0 bases and J lost 2, with 12 bases in between. The CDR3 is made up of 15 amino acids. Per germline, CDR1 DFQATT and CDR2 SNEGSKA (reference sequence).

The chain has TRBV19 and TRBJ1-1; 8 bases fit TRBD1. The V gene's germline CDR1 is LNHDA and CDR2 SQIVND (reference sequence). CDR3 length: 14 residues. V dropped 5 bases and J dropped 7; count of bases not matched to a gene: 9. DNA for the CDR3: TGTGCCAGTAGTCAAACCAGGGGGCCCGGTGAAGCTTTCTTT. Its translation: CASSQTRGPGEAFF.

This clonotype was found a few times. At one end, the junction sequence differs from germline, possibly due to a read error. V usage is TRBV7-6 and J usage is TRBJ2-5; no definite D call. This CDR3 has 15 amino acids. Germline lookup yields CDR1 SGHVS and CDR2 FNYEAQ. In DNA form, the CDR3 reads TGTGCTAGCAGCTTAGCCCCGGCCCTCCAAGAGACCCAGTACTTC. It specifies CASSLAPALQETQYF.

CDR3 protein: CSPVAGGDNEQFF. DNA of the CDR3: TGCAGCCCAGTAGCGGGAGGAGACAATGAGCAGTTCTTC. The genes are TRBV29-1 and TRBJ2-1; 10 positions agree with TRBD2. The CDR3 extends over 13 amino acids. V trimming: 8 bases; J trimming: 5 bases; junction bases outside the gene matches: 6. Looked up from germline, CDR1 is SQVTM and CDR2 is ANQGSEA.